The 21 T cell receptor beta chains given below trace back to one sample, sequenced in a study of Ad26.COV2.S vaccination and SARS-CoV-2 variants. Indicated treatment: 15 to 20 received Ad26.COV2.S at low or high dose, single or two shots; roughly five received placebo; per-sample allocation not given. The samples date from day 63 after the first vaccine or placebo injection. Sequencing used immunoSEQ multiplex PCR; TCRdb keeps in-frame clones, though not all of them. The data hold about 380,000 clones, with around 82% observed a single time. This sample comprised peripheral blood, obtained in a trial of Ad26.COV2.S vaccine versus placebo. The receptors here all came from a person between 18 and 65 years old who received the Ad26.COV2.S COVID-19 vaccine or a placebo.

This rearrangement joins TRBV15 to TRBJ1-2; possibly TRBD1 for D (6 bases). V was cut by 6 bases and J by 8 bases, with 16 bases left in between. CDR3 length equals 13 residues. Germline lookup yields CDR1 LNHNV and CDR2 YYDKDF (reference sequence). CDR3 amino acids: CATSSRGEGGYTF. The CDR3 region has the DNA TGTGCCACCAGTTCCAGGGGAGAAGGGGGCTACACCTTC.

This chain uses TRBV6-1 with TRBJ2-5; D gene ambiguous. This CDR3 comprises 12 residues. V dropped 3 bases and J dropped 4 bases, with 6 bases sitting between them. Germline lookup yields CDR1 MNHNS and CDR2 SASEGT. CDR3 nucleotides: TGTGCCAGCAGTGAGGTCGGAGAGACCCAGTACTTC. This gives the protein CASSEVGETQYF.

The V gene is TRBV5-1, the J gene TRBJ1-1; D gene unclear. Germline V lookup: CDR1 SGHRS, CDR2 YFSETQ. There are 14 residues in the CDR3. With 1 base removed from V and 1 base from J, the gap between germline ends came to 8 bases. The CDR3 DNA reads as TGCGCCAGCAGCTTGAACCCCTCGAACACTGAAGCTTTCTTT. It codes for CASSLNPSNTEAFF.

The CDR3, as DNA: TGTGCCAGCAGCTTAATGGCAGGGGGGAACGAGCAGTACTTC. It specifies CASSLMAGGNEQYF. The V and J genes are TRBV7-3 and TRBJ2-7, with D maybe TRBD1 (7 bases). Germline CDR1 SGHTA, CDR2 FQGTGA. The CDR3 sequence is 14 residues long. V shed 1 base and J shed 5 bases, with 12 bases lying between them.

This chain connects TRBV7-9 to TRBJ2-1, with 12 bases fitting TRBD2. V lost 1 base and J lost 9; bases outside the gene matches: 10. Germline lookup yields CDR1 SEHNR and CDR2 FQNEAQ (reference sequence). The CDR3 length is 17 residues. In DNA, the CDR3 is TGTGCCAGCAGCTTAGTGGTGACTAGCGGGAGTAAGGGTGAGCAGTTCTTC. This gives the protein CASSLVVTSGSKGEQFF.

The rearrangement links TRBV11-1 to TRBJ2-7; D gene unclear. CDR1 is SGHAT, CDR2 FQDESV, per germline (reference sequence). CDR3 length: 14 residues. V lost 4 bases, J lost 2 bases, and 12 bases lay in between. CDR3 region: CASSYGVPPYEQYF. The CDR3 DNA reads TGTGCCAGCAGCTATGGGGTTCCCCCCTACGAGCAGTACTTC.

Note on this clone: The junction shows a germline mismatch at one end, possibly a read error. The V call is TRBV7-2, the J call TRBJ2-5, with TRBD2 matching 10 bases. CDR3 length: 13 residues. The germline V gene has CDR1 SGHTA and CDR2 FQGNSA. In DNA form, the CDR3 reads TGTGCCAGCAGCTTAGCTGGTTCACTAGCGGGGAACTTC. Residues: CASSLAGSLAGNF.

The genes are TRBV19 and TRBJ1-5, with D perhaps TRBD1 (6 bases). The V end lost 3 bases, the J end lost 6 bases, and 15 bases lay between the germline ends. Germline CDR1 and CDR2: LNHDA and SQIVND (reference sequence). The CDR3 runs to 15 residues. The DNA of the CDR3 is TGTGCCAGTAGTATTACGGGGGCGGTCGGTCAGCCCCAGCATTTT. Its translation is CASSITGAVGQPQHF.

The chain links TRBV2 to TRBJ2-7, with TRBD1 matching over 7 bases. V was clipped by 4 bases and J by 4 bases; unmatched bases: 10. Per germline, CDR1 SNHLY and CDR2 FYNNEI. This CDR3 comprises 15 residues. As DNA, the CDR3 is TGTGCCAGCAGTGGACTGGGACAGTGGAGTTACGAGCAGTACTTC. This translates into CASSGLGQWSYEQYF. The entire variable domain, with the rest obtained from reference TRBV2 and TRBJ2-7, is as follows: EPEVTQTPSHQVTQMGQEVILRCVPISNHLYFYWYRQILGQKVEFLVSFYNNEISEKSEIFDDQFSVERPDGSNFTLKIRSTKLEDSAMYFCASSGLGQWSYEQYFGPGTRLTVT.

The rearrangement links TRBV19 to TRBJ2-1; 11 positions match TRBD1. V shed 3 bases, J shed 9 bases, and the junction held 1 base outside the gene matches. The CDR3 extends over 13 amino acids. The germline V gene has CDR1 LNHDA and CDR2 SQIVND (reference sequence). The CDR3 coding sequence is TGTGCCAGTAGTATCGGGACAGGGGGTGAGCAGTTCTTC. This sequence encodes CASSIGTGGEQFF. Filled out from reference TRBV19 and TRBJ2-1, the complete variable domain reads DGGITQSPKYLFRKEGQNVTLSCEQNLNHDAMYWYRQDPGQGLRLIYYSQIVNDFQKGDIAEGYSVSREKKESFPLTVTSAQKNPTAFYLCASSIGTGGEQFFGPGTRLTVL.

The chain carries TRBV5-4 and TRBJ2-3, with 7 nucleotides matching TRBD2. V lost 7 bases to trimming and J lost 3 bases; unmatched junction nucleotides: 8. The V gene's germline CDR1 is SGHNT and CDR2 YYREEE (reference sequence). CDR3 length equals 14 residues. CDR3 nucleotide sequence: TGTGCCAGCTACTTCACGGGGGGTACAGATACGCAGTATTTT. Amino acid sequence: CASYFTGGTDTQYF.

This chain links TRBV5-4 with TRBJ1-2, with TRBD1 matching 7 bases. CDR1 is SGHNT, CDR2 YYREEE, per germline (reference sequence). The V and J ends lost 5 bases and 3 bases, in that order; junction bases with no gene match: 4. The CDR3 runs to 13 residues. This CDR3 reads CASSNDRDYGYTF. The DNA of the CDR3 is TGTGCCAGCAGTAACGACAGGGACTATGGCTACACCTTC.

The chain recombines TRBV12-3 or TRBV12-4 with TRBJ1-4, with a weak D call TRBD1 (6 bases). CDR3 length equals 13 residues. With 6 bases removed from V and 8 bases from J, the gap between germline ends came to 13 bases. The CDR3 spells CASSPGQIEKLFF. The CDR3 nucleotides are TGTGCCAGCAGCCCTGGACAGATAGAAAAACTGTTTTTT.

V gene TRBV19 combines with J gene TRBJ2-7; 10 positions match TRBD2. This CDR3 spans 15 amino acids. Trimming took 3 bases from V and 3 from J; bases not matched to a gene: 5. Germline V gene sequence: CDR1 LNHDA, CDR2 SQIVND (reference sequence). The CDR3 DNA is TGTGCCAGTAGTATGGGGACTAGCGCTGACTACGAGCAGTACTTC. Protein product: CASSMGTSADYEQYF.

This clone is a singleton in its sample. The rearrangement uses TRBV27 and TRBJ2-7; D unclear. There are 12 residues in the CDR3. Germline V gives CDR1 MNHEY, CDR2 SMNVEV (reference sequence). Trimming cost V 2 bases and J 4 bases, with 6 bases left between them. CDR3 DNA: TGTGCCAGCAGTTTAAACGGTTACGAGCAGTACTTC. Translating it yields CASSLNGYEQYF.

The chain employs TRBV23-1 and TRBJ2-7, with TRBD2 matching 7 bases. TRBV23-1 belongs to the ORF category, with a function that is uncertain. The V and J ends lost 0 bases and 2 bases, in that order; junction bases with no gene match: 7. This CDR3 comprises 16 residues. For the CDR3, the DNA is TGCGCCAGCAGTCAATCTTGGGGGGAGGGCCCCTACGAGCAGTACTTC. Its protein product is CASSQSWGEGPYEQYF.

The V call is TRBV5-6, the J call TRBJ1-2; D is perhaps TRBD1 (5 bases). With 4 bases removed from V and 4 bases from J, the gap between germline ends came to 17 bases. Germline CDR1 and CDR2: SGHDT and YYEEEE. The CDR3 is 15 residues long. The CDR3 protein is CASSLGQGRGYGYTF. CDR3 in DNA: TGTGCCAGCAGCCTCGGGCAGGGCAGAGGCTATGGCTACACCTTC.

The chain employs TRBV11-1 and TRBJ1-1, with D possibly being TRBD1 (6 bases). The CDR3 covers 11 residues. Germline assignment: CDR1 SGHAT and CDR2 FQDESV (reference sequence). CDR3 amino acids: CAVRRGTEAFF. Written as DNA, the CDR3 is TGTGCGGTTCGCAGGGGCACTGAAGCTTTCTTT.

The J gene is TRBJ2-7, the V gene TRBV7-7, with a possible D match to TRBD1 (7 bases). CDR1 is SSHAT and CDR2 is FNYEAQ in the germline V gene (reference sequence). With 6 bases removed from V and 2 bases from J, the gap between germline ends came to 17 bases. The CDR3 is 15 residues long. The CDR3, as DNA: TGTGCCAGCAGTCTGCGGAGGGGGCCAACCTACGAGCAGTACTTC. It yields the protein CASSLRRGPTYEQYF.

This clone showed up just a few times. The J gene is TRBJ2-5, the V gene TRBV4-1, with 13 bases fitting TRBD2. Germline V gene lookup returns CDR1 MGHRA and CDR2 YSYEKL. V lost 2 bases to trimming and J lost 8 bases; unmatched junction nucleotides: 5. CDR3 length: 15 amino acids. The CDR3 here is CASSQPGLAGATQYF. The CDR3 DNA sequence: TGCGCCAGCAGCCAACCTGGACTAGCGGGGGCAACCCAGTACTTC.

The chain links TRBV7-2 to TRBJ1-5; D is uncertain. CDR3 size: 13 residues. Trimming left V 3 bases short and J 2 bases short, with 5 bases between. Germline V lookup: CDR1 SGHTA, CDR2 FQGNSA. CDR3: CASSFLGNQPQHF. Here the CDR3 DNA reads TGTGCCAGCAGCTTCCTGGGCAATCAGCCCCAGCATTTT. The variable domain in full, completed from reference TRBV7-2 and TRBJ1-5, reads GAGVSQSPSNKVTEKGKDVELRCDPISGHTALYWYRQSLGQGLEFLIYFQGNSAPDKSGLPSDRFSAERTGGSVSTLTIQRTQQEDSAVYLCASSFLGNQPQHFGDGTRLSIL.